Following are 20 T cell receptor beta chains from one sample sequenced in a study of T cell repertoires in cytomegalovirus infection. Via MiXCR, TCRdb re-called the reads, giving one row per CDR3 protein. The sample carries approximately 910,000 distinct CDR3 sequences, roughly 30% recorded once. These receptors have no identified antigens. The sample in question was cultured CD8+ T cells from PBMCs, obtained from culture after CMV antigen stimulation. The receptors come from a human donor in good health (CMV status not recorded). Some clones in this sample may be carry-over from other donors' samples.

Turning to this clonotype: This could be a read error, since a much larger clone is one nucleotide away. The chain combines TRBV7-2 with TRBJ1-2; the D gene is possibly TRBD1 (5 bases). CDR3 length: 14 amino acids. Germline CDR1 SGHTA, CDR2 FQGNSA. The CDR3 protein is CVSSLDGTLSGYTF. CDR3 in DNA: TGTGTCAGCAGCTTAGACGGGACCCTTAGTGGCTACACCTTC.

For this clonotype: This could be a read error, since a much larger clone is one nucleotide away. The missing conserved phenylalanine or tryptophan at the end of this CDR3 makes a read error likely. The rearrangement joins TRBV7-2 to TRBJ2-2; TRBD1 matches at 11 bases. The germline V gene encodes CDR1 SGHTA and CDR2 FQGNSA. V was pared by 6 bases and J by 1 base, with 4 bases of the junction left unmatched. CDR3 length equals 16 residues. CDR3 nucleotide sequence: TGTGCCAGCAGGGCCGGGACAGGGGGGAACACCGGGGAGCTGTTTTCT. Its translation: CASRAGTGGNTGELFS.

The gene calls are TRBV19 and TRBJ2-1, with D maybe TRBD2 (5 bases). Germline lookup yields CDR1 LNHDA and CDR2 SQIVND (reference sequence). This CDR3 contains 16 residues. The V end was cut by 5 bases, the J end by 0 bases, with 14 bases between. The CDR3 DNA reads as TGTGCCAGTAGTCTTCCGAGCGGTAGCTCCTACAATGAGCAGTTCTTC. Amino acid sequence: CASSLPSGSSYNEQFF.

With respect to this clonotype: One junction end does not reproduce the germline sequence, and a read error may be involved. The rearrangement joins TRBV28 to TRBJ2-5; weak D call: TRBD2 (6 bases). CDR3 size: 13 residues. In germline, CDR1 is MDHEN, CDR2 SYDVKM. CDR3 amino acids: CTSHAGIQETQYF. Here the CDR3 DNA reads TGTACCAGCCATGCGGGGATCCAAGAGACCCAGTACTTC. Together with reference TRBV28 and TRBJ2-5, the CDR3 gives the full variable domain: DVKVTQSSRYLVKRTGEKVFLECVQDMDHENMFWYRQDPGLGLRLIYFSYDVKMKEKGDIPEGYSVSREKKERFSLILESASTNQTSMYLCTSHAGIQETQYFGPGTRLLVL.

The gene calls are TRBV7-6 and TRBJ1-6; possibly TRBD1 for D (6 bases). With 5 bases removed from V and 7 bases from J, the gap between germline ends came to 15 bases. This CDR3 contains 15 residues. Germline CDR1 and CDR2: SGHVS and FNYEAQ. CDR3 sequence: CASSMFRGLNSPLHF. The CDR3 nucleotides are TGTGCCAGCAGCATGTTCAGGGGCTTGAATTCACCCCTCCACTTT.

The chain employs TRBV19 and TRBJ1-5; D is unclear. Trimming took 3 bases from V and 0 from J, leaving 9 bases between them. Germline V gives CDR1 LNHDA, CDR2 SQIVND (reference sequence). The CDR3 is 15 amino acids. CDR3 sequence (DNA): TGTGCCAGTAGTATGGTACCTTCTAGCAATCAGCCCCAGCATTTT. Protein sequence: CASSMVPSSNQPQHF. Combining the CDR3 with reference TRBV19 and TRBJ1-5 gives the whole variable domain DGGITQSPKYLFRKEGQNVTLSCEQNLNHDAMYWYRQDPGQGLRLIYYSQIVNDFQKGDIAEGYSVSREKKESFPLTVTSAQKNPTAFYLCASSMVPSSNQPQHFGDGTRLSIL.

In DNA, the CDR3 is TGTGCCAGCTGCTGGGGGACAGGGGCTTCCTACAATGAGCAGTTCTTC. Translated: CASCWGTGASYNEQFF. The J gene is TRBJ2-1, the V gene TRBV6-2 or TRBV6-3; 10 positions agree with TRBD1. V was clipped by 8 bases and J by 1 base; unmatched bases: 8. Germline V gene lookup returns CDR1 MNHEY and CDR2 SVGEGT. The CDR3 is 16 amino acids.

The V call is TRBV3-1, the J call TRBJ2-1; 7 bases are shared with TRBD2. CDR1 is LGHDT, CDR2 YNNKEL, per germline (reference sequence). This CDR3 is built from 15 residues. V shed 5 bases, J shed 2 bases, and the junction held 6 bases outside the gene matches. Here the CDR3 reads CASSSGLGPYNEQFF. The CDR3 DNA reads as TGTGCCAGCAGCTCCGGACTAGGGCCCTACAATGAGCAGTTCTTC.

The chain couples TRBV12-3 or TRBV12-4 to TRBJ2-3; D unclear. There are 13 residues in the CDR3. V was trimmed by 5 bases and J by 0 bases, leaving 6 bases between them. CDR3 nucleotides: TGTGCCAGCAGTAGGTTTAGCACAGATACGCAGTATTTT. Protein: CASSRFSTDTQYF.

As for this clonotype: The junction differs from germline at one of its ends, possibly a read error. The rearrangement joins TRBV10-3 to TRBJ1-4, with a possible D match to TRBD1 (5 bases). This CDR3 has 16 amino acids. Germline-derived CDR1 and CDR2 are ENHRY and SYGVKD. Here the CDR3 reads CAFSETPGTAGEKLFF. The CDR3 DNA is TGTGCCTTCAGTGAGACCCCCGGGACGGCTGGTGAAAAACTGTTTTTT.

This clonotype was picked up a small number of times. CDR3 amino acids: CASSPPYFSYNEQFF. In nucleotides, the CDR3 is TGTGCCAGTAGTCCCCCTTACTTCTCCTACAATGAGCAGTTCTTC. V usage is TRBV19 and J usage is TRBJ2-1; D gene ambiguous. The CDR3 sequence is 15 residues long. Germline CDR1 and CDR2: LNHDA and SQIVND (reference sequence). The V gene lost 5 bases and the J gene lost 0 bases, with 11 bases spanning the gap. Full variable domain (missing parts from reference TRBV19 and TRBJ2-1): DGGITQSPKYLFRKEGQNVTLSCEQNLNHDAMYWYRQDPGQGLRLIYYSQIVNDFQKGDIAEGYSVSREKKESFPLTVTSAQKNPTAFYLCASSPPYFSYNEQFFGPGTRLTVL.

This clonotype was counted a few times. The gene calls are TRBV6-2 or TRBV6-3 and TRBJ2-7; a weak D match, TRBD1 (6 bases). This CDR3 has 15 residues. CDR1 is MNHEY and CDR2 is SVGEGT in the germline V gene. The V gene lost 2 bases and the J gene lost 2 bases, with 13 bases spanning the gap. The CDR3 is CASSYPGQWPYEQYF. CDR3 bases: TGTGCCAGCAGTTACCCAGGACAGTGGCCCTACGAGCAGTACTTC.

This clonotype has a handful of counts. The V and J genes are TRBV6-1 and TRBJ2-7; D remains ambiguous. V was clipped by 2 bases and J by 1 base, with 3 bases between them. The germline V gene has CDR1 MNHNS and CDR2 SASEGT. CDR3 size: 12 residues. Written as DNA, the CDR3 is TGTGCCAGCAGTGAATTTTCCTACGAGCAGTACGTC. Translated, it gives CASSEFSYEQYV.

This clonotype was seen repeatedly, ten times or more. The chain uses TRBV7-9 and TRBJ2-1; D possibly corresponds to TRBD1 (6 bases). The CDR3 has 16 amino acids. Germline CDR1 reads SEHNR; CDR2 reads FQNEAQ (reference sequence). V was trimmed by 1 base and J by 0 bases, leaving 10 bases between them. The CDR3 nucleotides are TGTGCCAGCAGCTTAGGGGGGCAGCGCTCCTACAATGAGCAGTTCTTC. Protein product: CASSLGGQRSYNEQFF.

In its sample, this clonotype was seen many times. The genes are TRBV7-9 and TRBJ1-1, with D unresolved. This CDR3 region has 12 residues. Deletions cut 1 base from V and 3 bases from J, with 3 bases between. Germline CDR1 and CDR2: SEHNR and FQNEAQ (reference sequence). This chain's CDR3 is CASSLGYTEAFF. The CDR3 region has the DNA TGTGCCAGCAGCTTAGGTTACACTGAAGCTTTCTTT.

The sample holds many counts of this clonotype. The chain links TRBV6-5 to TRBJ1-2; D ambiguous. The CDR3 contains 15 residues. V lost 0 bases to trimming and J lost 6 bases, with 14 bases between them. CDR1 and CDR2 (germline): MNHEY, SVGAGI. The CDR3 DNA follows: TGTGCCAGCAGTTACTCCCCGACGGTGGAAAATGGCTACACCTTC. It codes for CASSYSPTVENGYTF.

This clonotype has at least ten counts. This chain joins TRBV7-2 and TRBJ2-3; D gene uncertain. CDR1 SGHTA and CDR2 FQGNSA come from the germline V gene. V was trimmed by 4 bases and J by 7 bases, leaving 3 bases between them. The CDR3 runs to 10 residues. The CDR3 DNA is TGTGCCAGCAGCTCAAATACGCAGTATTTT. This translates into CASSSNTQYF.

CDR3: CASSLGSGAVTNLYGYTF. DNA of the CDR3: TGTGCCAGCAGCTTAGGGTCCGGGGCCGTCACAAACCTCTATGGCTACACCTTC. V is TRBV7-9 and J is TRBJ1-2, with D maybe TRBD1 (5 bases). The CDR3 runs 18 residues. CDR1 and CDR2 from the germline V gene are SEHNR and FQNEAQ (reference sequence). V was cut by 1 base and J by 4 bases, with 22 bases left in between.

This clonotype showed up just once. The chain uses TRBV6-5 and TRBJ2-3; no reliable D call. CDR3 length equals 12 residues. V was clipped by 10 bases and J by 5 bases, with 13 bases between them. Germline V gives CDR1 MNHEY, CDR2 SVGAGI. CDR3: CATQLSQDTQYF. DNA of the CDR3: TGTGCCACCCAGTTATCACAAGATACGCAGTATTTT.

In DNA form, the CDR3 reads TGTGCCAGCAGCTTAGGCGGTGGGTCCCGCCGGGAGCAGTACTTC. Protein product: CASSLGGGSRREQYF. J is TRBJ2-7 and V is TRBV13, with D hard to call. V lost 0 bases and J lost 7, with 16 bases in between. This CDR3 comprises 15 residues. From germline, CDR1 is PRHDT and CDR2 FYEKMQ (reference sequence).